The 19 T cell receptor beta chains listed next were all sequenced from one sample in a study of radiation and T cells in renal cell carcinoma. Specified time point: blood 4 weeks post-SBRT, at nephrectomy. As for treatment: 15 Gy SBRT to primary tumor, nephrectomy 4 weeks later. The protocol was immunoSEQ multiplex PCR, while the TCRdb copy is restricted to in-frame clones and leaves out a portion. Among roughly 86,000 clones listed, 85% were seen once. Material: blood, obtained from a patient whose treatment included radiotherapy and nephrectomy. The receptors were sampled from a man in his fifties with renal cell carcinoma.

This chain uses TRBV11-2 with TRBJ1-2; tentative D call: TRBD1 (5 bases). Trimming took 1 base from V and 4 from J, leaving 13 bases between them. Germline CDR1 and CDR2: SGHAT and FQNNGV. The CDR3 runs 15 residues. Here the CDR3 DNA reads TGTGCCAGCAGCTTAGGGCTAGGGGACGTCTATGGCTACACCTTC. This gives the protein CASSLGLGDVYGYTF.

The chain recombines TRBV19 with TRBJ1-1, with D hard to call. The CDR3 is made up of 17 amino acids. V dropped 1 base and J dropped 3 bases, with 18 bases sitting between them. CDR1 is LNHDA, CDR2 SQIVND, per germline (reference sequence). CDR3 sequence: CASSIGTIGRGYTEAFF. In DNA, the CDR3 is TGTGCCAGTAGTATAGGGACGATCGGACGGGGTTACACTGAAGCTTTCTTT.

This clone showed up just a few times. This rearrangement joins TRBV30 to TRBJ1-1; D not resolved. The ends were cut back, 8 bases at V and 11 bases at J, with 30 bases in the middle. This CDR3 spans 15 amino acids. From germline, CDR1 is GTSNPN and CDR2 SVGIG (reference sequence). CDR3 DNA sequence: TGTGCCCGAACCTCCGGCCGGGGAAACAGCGGATACGCTTTCTTT. Residues: CARTSGRGNSGYAFF.

The rearrangement links TRBV5-5 to TRBJ1-2; no clear D. CDR3 length: 13 amino acids. Germline V lookup: CDR1 SGHKS, CDR2 YYEKEE (reference sequence). The ends were cut back, 5 bases at V and 3 bases at J, with 11 bases in the middle. The DNA for the CDR3 is TGTGCCAGCAGTTTCGACTTCTACTATGGCTACACCTTC. Protein: CASSFDFYYGYTF.

V and J are TRBV4-3 and TRBJ1-1; D may be TRBD1 (5 bases). The CDR3 loop spans 17 amino acids. The germline V gene has CDR1 LGHNA and CDR2 YSLEER. The V and J ends lost 1 base and 5 bases respectively, with 20 bases between them. CDR3 in DNA: TGCGCCAGCAGCCAAGTTAGTAGGGGATGGCGGCGGACTGAAGCTTTCTTT. This codes for CASSQVSRGWRRTEAFF.

This chain links TRBV10-3 with TRBJ2-4, with D perhaps matching TRBD2 (5 bases). V lost 2 bases to trimming and J lost 0 bases, with 8 bases between them. Germline V gives CDR1 ENHRY, CDR2 SYGVKD. The CDR3 runs to 15 residues. The CDR3 coding sequence is TGTGCCATCAGTGAGGGGAGTTTAGCCAAAAACATTCAGTACTTC. Translated: CAISEGSLAKNIQYF.

This chain uses TRBV6-4 with TRBJ1-2; weak D call: TRBD1 (5 bases). Germline V gives CDR1 MRHNA, CDR2 SNTAGT. The CDR3 sequence is 13 residues long. Trimming shortened V by 7 bases and J by 4 bases, and 13 bases separated the two germline ends. The CDR3 loop is CASNSGNLYGYTF. The CDR3 bases are TGTGCCAGCAATTCAGGGAATCTCTATGGCTACACCTTC.

The V call is TRBV14, the J call TRBJ2-7; D is unclear. This CDR3 contains 11 residues. With 4 bases removed from V and 0 bases from J, the gap between germline ends came to 1 base. From germline, CDR1 is SGHDN and CDR2 FVKESK. The CDR3 region has the DNA TGTGCCAGCAGCCTCTCCTACGAGCAGTACTTC. This codes for CASSLSYEQYF.

The chain joins TRBV5-1 to TRBJ1-5; 8 nucleotides match TRBD1. Germline V CDR1 and CDR2: SGHRS, YFSETQ. V lost 3 bases, J lost 0 bases, and 5 bases stayed unmatched. The CDR3 contains 16 residues. The CDR3, as DNA: TGCGCCAGCAGCTGGAGGACAGGGTATAGCAATCAGCCCCAGCATTTT. Amino acids: CASSWRTGYSNQPQHF.

The V and J genes are TRBV19 and TRBJ2-4; 7 bases are a match to TRBD2. Trimming removed 3 bases from V and 0 bases from J; junction bases left unmatched: 5. This CDR3 is built from 16 residues. Germline CDR1 is LNHDA and CDR2 is SQIVND (reference sequence). CDR3 coding DNA: TGTGCCAGTAGTATTCCGGGGACTATAGCCAAAAACATTCAGTACTTC. Amino acid sequence: CASSIPGTIAKNIQYF.

The chain carries TRBV5-1 and TRBJ1-1; D unclear. Germline V gene sequence: CDR1 SGHRS, CDR2 YFSETQ. CDR3 size: 14 residues. Deletions cut 3 bases from V and 2 bases from J, with 11 bases between. The CDR3 DNA sequence: TGCGCCAGCAGCTCCCCGGGAGATAACACTGAAGCTTTCTTT. Amino acids: CASSSPGDNTEAFF.

This clone was counted only a few times. The gene calls are TRBV18 and TRBJ2-7; no definite D call. The CDR3 length is 15 residues. Germline V gene sequence: CDR1 KGHSH, CDR2 LQKENI. V lost 2 bases and J lost 0, with 11 bases in between. The DNA of the CDR3 is TGTGCCAGCTCACCATTTAAGGGAACCTCCTACGAGCAGTACTTC. Encoded protein: CASSPFKGTSYEQYF.

The chain has TRBV7-9 and TRBJ2-7; D unresolved. Germline V gene lookup returns CDR1 SEHNR and CDR2 FQNEAQ (reference sequence). The CDR3 is 12 amino acids. V was pared by 5 bases and J by 6 bases, with 11 bases between. The CDR3 spells CASSVNYVEQYF. CDR3 nucleotide sequence: TGTGCCAGCAGCGTGAATTATGTCGAGCAGTACTTC.

V and J are TRBV7-6 and TRBJ1-5; possible D gene TRBD1, 6 bases. Trimming shortened V by 2 bases and J by 4 bases, and 9 bases separated the two germline ends. Germline loops: CDR1 SGHVS, CDR2 FNYEAQ. The length of the CDR3 is 14 residues. CDR3 sequence (DNA): TGTGCCAGCAGCTTACAGGGGATTAATCAGCCCCAGCATTTT. This codes for CASSLQGINQPQHF.

The chain uses TRBV29-1 and TRBJ1-2; 9 bases map to TRBD1. After removal of 7 bases from V and 2 bases from J, the junction contained 5 bases not matched to a gene. The CDR3 contains 13 residues. Looked up from germline, CDR1 is SQVTM and CDR2 is ANQGSEA. CDR3 nucleotides: TGCAGCGGACGGGACAGGGAAAACTATGGCTACACCTTC. This translates into CSGRDRENYGYTF.

The V call is TRBV7-3, the J call TRBJ2-1; TRBD2 aligns across 13 bases. The V and J ends lost 5 bases and 4 bases, in that order; junction bases with no gene match: 5. Germline V gives CDR1 SGHTA, CDR2 FQGTGA. CDR3 length equals 16 residues. CDR3 sequence reads: CASSQMGLAGYNEQFF. In nucleotides, the CDR3 is TGTGCCAGCAGCCAGATGGGACTAGCGGGGTACAATGAGCAGTTCTTC.

This clone has a handful of counts. The chain links TRBV2 to TRBJ1-1; D perhaps matches TRBD1 (5 bases). V dropped 4 bases and J dropped 4 bases, with 13 bases sitting between them. Germline V gives CDR1 SNHLY, CDR2 FYNNEI. The CDR3 consists of 14 residues. The CDR3 coding sequence is TGTGCCAGCAGTGCGAGGGTGGGGGGCACTGAAGCTTTCTTT. It yields the protein CASSARVGGTEAFF. The entire variable domain, with the rest obtained from reference TRBV2 and TRBJ1-1, is as follows: EPEVTQTPSHQVTQMGQEVILRCVPISNHLYFYWYRQILGQKVEFLVSFYNNEISEKSEIFDDQFSVERPDGSNFTLKIRSTKLEDSAMYFCASSARVGGTEAFFGQGTRLTVV.

V gene TRBV6-6 combines with J gene TRBJ2-3; 7 nucleotides match TRBD2. The CDR3 spans 12 residues. V shed 10 bases, J shed 3 bases, and the junction held 4 bases outside the gene matches. CDR1 and CDR2 from the germline V gene are MNHNY and SVGAGI (reference sequence). The CDR3 here is CATGGGTDTQYF. The CDR3, as DNA: TGTGCCACGGGCGGGGGTACAGATACGCAGTATTTT.

In its sample, this clone is large. CDR3 sequence (DNA): TGCGCCAGCAGCTTAAGGGGCGAGGGAAACACTGAAGCTTTCTTT. Translated, it gives CASSLRGEGNTEAFF. The chain combines TRBV5-1 with TRBJ1-1, with D maybe TRBD1 (5 bases). CDR3 length: 15 residues. Trimming removed 2 bases at V and 2 bases at J, with 13 bases between. Germline V gene sequence: CDR1 SGHRS, CDR2 YFSETQ.